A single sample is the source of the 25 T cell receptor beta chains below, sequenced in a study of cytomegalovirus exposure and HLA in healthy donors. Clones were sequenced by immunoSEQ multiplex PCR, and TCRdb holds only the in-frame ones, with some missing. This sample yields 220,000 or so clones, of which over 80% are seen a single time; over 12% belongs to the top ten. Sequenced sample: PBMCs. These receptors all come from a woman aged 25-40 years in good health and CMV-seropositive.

Here the CDR3 DNA reads TGTGCCAGCAGTGAAGTGGGGGTTGGCAGATTATCAACCAAAAACATTCAGTACTTC. Translating gives CASSEVGVGRLSTKNIQYF. The gene calls are TRBV2 and TRBJ2-4; TRBD1 or TRBD2 may be the D gene (5 bases each). CDR1 SNHLY and CDR2 FYNNEI come from the germline V gene. The CDR3 is 19 amino acids. Trimming left V 1 base short and J 2 bases short, with 21 bases between.

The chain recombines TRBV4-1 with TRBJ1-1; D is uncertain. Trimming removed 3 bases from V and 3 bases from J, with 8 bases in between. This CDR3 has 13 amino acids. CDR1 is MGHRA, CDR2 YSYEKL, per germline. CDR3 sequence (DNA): TGCGCCAGCAGCCACACGAGGGACACTGAAGCTTTCTTT. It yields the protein CASSHTRDTEAFF.

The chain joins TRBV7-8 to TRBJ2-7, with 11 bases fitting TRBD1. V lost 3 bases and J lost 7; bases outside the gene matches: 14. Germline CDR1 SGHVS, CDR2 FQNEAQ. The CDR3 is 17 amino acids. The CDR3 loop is CASSLPGTGGHLGEQYF. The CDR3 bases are TGTGCCAGCAGCTTGCCTGGGACAGGGGGACACCTAGGGGAGCAGTACTTC. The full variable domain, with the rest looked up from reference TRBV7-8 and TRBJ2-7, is GAGVSQSPRYKVAKRGQDVALRCDPISGHVSLFWYQQALGQGPEFLTYFQNEAQLDKSGLPSDRFFAERPEGSVSTLKIQRTQQEDSAVYLCASSLPGTGGHLGEQYFGPGTRLTVT.

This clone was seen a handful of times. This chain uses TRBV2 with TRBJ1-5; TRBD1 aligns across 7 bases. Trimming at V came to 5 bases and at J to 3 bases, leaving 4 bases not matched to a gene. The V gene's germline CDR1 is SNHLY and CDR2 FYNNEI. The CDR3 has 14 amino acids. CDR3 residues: CASSTQGNNQPQHF. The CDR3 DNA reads TGTGCCAGCAGTACACAGGGGAACAATCAGCCCCAGCATTTT.

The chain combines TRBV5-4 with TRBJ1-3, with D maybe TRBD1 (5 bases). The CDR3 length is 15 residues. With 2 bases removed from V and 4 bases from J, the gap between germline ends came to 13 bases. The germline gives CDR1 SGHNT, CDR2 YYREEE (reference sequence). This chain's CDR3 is CASSFRGASGNTIYF. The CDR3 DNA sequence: TGTGCCAGCAGCTTTAGAGGGGCGTCCGGAAACACCATATATTTT.

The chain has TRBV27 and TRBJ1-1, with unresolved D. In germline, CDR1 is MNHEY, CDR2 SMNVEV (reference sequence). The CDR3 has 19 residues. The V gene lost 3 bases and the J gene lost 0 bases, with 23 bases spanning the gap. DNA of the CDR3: TGTGCCAGCAGTTTGCGAAGCACCGGTGTGAGATTCGTGAACACTGAAGCTTTCTTT. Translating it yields CASSLRSTGVRFVNTEAFF.

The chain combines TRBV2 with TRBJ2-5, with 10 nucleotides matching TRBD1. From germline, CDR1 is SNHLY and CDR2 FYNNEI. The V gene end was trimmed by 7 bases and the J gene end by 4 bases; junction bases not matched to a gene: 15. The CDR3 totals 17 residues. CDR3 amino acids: CASIGNLPGQGRETQYF. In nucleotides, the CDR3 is TGTGCCAGCATTGGAAATCTTCCGGGACAGGGGAGAGAGACCCAGTACTTC. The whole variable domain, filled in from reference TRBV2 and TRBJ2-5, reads EPEVTQTPSHQVTQMGQEVILRCVPISNHLYFYWYRQILGQKVEFLVSFYNNEISEKSEIFDDQFSVERPDGSNFTLKIRSTKLEDSAMYFCASIGNLPGQGRETQYFGPGTRLLVL.

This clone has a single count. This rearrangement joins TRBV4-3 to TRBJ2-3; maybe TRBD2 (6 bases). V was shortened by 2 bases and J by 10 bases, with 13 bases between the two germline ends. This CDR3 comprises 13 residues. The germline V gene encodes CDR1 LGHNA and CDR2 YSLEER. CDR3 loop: CASSQFSGLAQYF. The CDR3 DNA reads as TGCGCCAGCAGCCAATTCTCGGGACTCGCGCAGTATTTT.

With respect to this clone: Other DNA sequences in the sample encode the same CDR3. CDR3 nucleotide sequence: TGTGCCAGCAGCTCTAACTATGGCTACACCTTC. Translating gives CASSSNYGYTF. The J gene is TRBJ1-2, the V gene TRBV13; no clear D gene. The CDR3 extends over 11 amino acids. Per the germline V gene, CDR1 is PRHDT and CDR2 is FYEKMQ (reference sequence). Between the trimmed V and J ends, which lost 4 bases and 0 bases, there was a span of 0 bases.

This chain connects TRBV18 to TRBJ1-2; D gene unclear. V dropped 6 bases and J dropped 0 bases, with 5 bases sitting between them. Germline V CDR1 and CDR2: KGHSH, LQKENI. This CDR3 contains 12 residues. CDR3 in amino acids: CASSGANYGYTF. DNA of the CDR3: TGTGCCAGCTCGGGAGCTAACTATGGCTACACCTTC.

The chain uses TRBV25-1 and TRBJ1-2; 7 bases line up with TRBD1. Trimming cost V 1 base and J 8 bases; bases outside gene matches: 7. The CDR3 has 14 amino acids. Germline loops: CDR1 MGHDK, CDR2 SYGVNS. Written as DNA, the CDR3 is TGTGCCAGCAGTGAATCCCCGACAGGGTTAGGCTACACCTTC. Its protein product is CASSESPTGLGYTF.

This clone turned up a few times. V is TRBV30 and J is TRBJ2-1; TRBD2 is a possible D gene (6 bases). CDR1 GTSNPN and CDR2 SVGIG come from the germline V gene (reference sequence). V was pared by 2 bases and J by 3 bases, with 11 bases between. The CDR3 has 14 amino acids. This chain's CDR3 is CAWSSWEVYNEQFF. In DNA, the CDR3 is TGTGCCTGGAGTTCCTGGGAGGTCTACAATGAGCAGTTCTTC.

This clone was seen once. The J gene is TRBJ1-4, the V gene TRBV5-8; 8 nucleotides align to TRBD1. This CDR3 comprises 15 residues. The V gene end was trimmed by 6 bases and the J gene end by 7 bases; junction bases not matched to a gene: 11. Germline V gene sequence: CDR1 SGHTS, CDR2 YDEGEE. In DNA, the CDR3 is TGTGCCAGCAATGAGGACAGGGTAATGATTGAAAAACTGTTTTTT. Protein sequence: CASNEDRVMIEKLFF.

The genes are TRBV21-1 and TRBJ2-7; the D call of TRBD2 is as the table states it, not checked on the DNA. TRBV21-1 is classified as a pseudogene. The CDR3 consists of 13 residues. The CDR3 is CASSNPKLCEQYF. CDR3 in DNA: TGTGCCAGCAGCAACCCCAAACTATGCGAGCAGTACTTC.

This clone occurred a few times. This CDR3 reads CASSLGYNQPQHF. CDR3 sequence (DNA): TGTGCCAGCAGCTTAGGTTACAATCAGCCCCAGCATTTT. The chain uses TRBV11-2 and TRBJ1-5, with D hard to call. This CDR3 has 13 residues. Germline lookup yields CDR1 SGHAT and CDR2 FQNNGV. Trimming took off 1 base at V and 3 bases at J, with 4 bases between the two ends.

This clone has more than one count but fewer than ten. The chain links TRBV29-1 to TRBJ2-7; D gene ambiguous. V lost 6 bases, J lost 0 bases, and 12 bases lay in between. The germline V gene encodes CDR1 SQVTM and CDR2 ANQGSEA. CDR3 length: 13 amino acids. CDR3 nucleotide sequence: TGCAGCGTGACCGCGAGGAGCTCCTACGAGCAGTACTTC. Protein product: CSVTARSSYEQYF.

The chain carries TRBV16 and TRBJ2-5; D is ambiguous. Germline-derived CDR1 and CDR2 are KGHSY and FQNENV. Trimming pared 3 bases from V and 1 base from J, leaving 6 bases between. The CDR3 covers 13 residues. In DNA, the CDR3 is TGTGCCAGCAGCCAGGGCAGCCAAGAGACCCAGTACTTC. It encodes CASSQGSQETQYF. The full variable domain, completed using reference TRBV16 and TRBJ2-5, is GEEVAQTPKHLVRGEGQKAKLYCAPIKGHSYVFWYQQVLKNEFKFLISFQNENVFDETGMPKERFSAKCLPNSPCSLEIQATKLEDSAVYFCASSQGSQETQYFGPGTRLLVL.

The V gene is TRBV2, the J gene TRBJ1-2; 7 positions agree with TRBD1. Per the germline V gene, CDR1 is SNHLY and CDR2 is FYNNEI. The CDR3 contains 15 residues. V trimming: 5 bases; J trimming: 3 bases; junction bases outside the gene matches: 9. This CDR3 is CASSTTRDSYYGYTF. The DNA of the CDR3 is TGTGCCAGCAGTACCACGCGGGACAGCTACTATGGCTACACCTTC.

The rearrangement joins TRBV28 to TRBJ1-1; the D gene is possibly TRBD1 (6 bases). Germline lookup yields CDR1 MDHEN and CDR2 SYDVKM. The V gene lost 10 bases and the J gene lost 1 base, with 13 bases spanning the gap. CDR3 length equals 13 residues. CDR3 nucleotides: TGTGCCACCCGGGGACACCAGAACACTGAAGCTTTCTTT. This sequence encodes CATRGHQNTEAFF.

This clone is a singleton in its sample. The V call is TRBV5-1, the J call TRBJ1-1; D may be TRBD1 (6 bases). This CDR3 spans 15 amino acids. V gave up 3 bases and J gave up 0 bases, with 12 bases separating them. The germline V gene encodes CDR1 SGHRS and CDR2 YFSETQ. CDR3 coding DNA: TGCGCCAGCAGCTCACTACAGGGTATGAACACTGAAGCTTTCTTT. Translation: CASSSLQGMNTEAFF.

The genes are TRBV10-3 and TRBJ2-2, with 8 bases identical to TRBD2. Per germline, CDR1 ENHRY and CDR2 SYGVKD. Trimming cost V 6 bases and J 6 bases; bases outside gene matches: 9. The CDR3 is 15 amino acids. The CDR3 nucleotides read TGTGCCATCAGGAGCGGGGGCCCGCTTGCCGGGGAGCTGTTTTTT. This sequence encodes CAIRSGGPLAGELFF.

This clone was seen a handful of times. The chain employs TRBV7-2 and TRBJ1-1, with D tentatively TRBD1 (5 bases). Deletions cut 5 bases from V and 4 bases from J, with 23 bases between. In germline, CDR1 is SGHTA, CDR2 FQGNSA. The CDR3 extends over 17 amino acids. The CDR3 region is CASSGPGPPRWGTEAFF. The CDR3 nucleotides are TGTGCCAGCAGCGGGCCGGGACCTCCAAGATGGGGCACTGAAGCTTTCTTT. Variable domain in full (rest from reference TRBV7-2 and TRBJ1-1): GAGVSQSPSNKVTEKGKDVELRCDPISGHTALYWYRQSLGQGLEFLIYFQGNSAPDKSGLPSDRFSAERTGGSVSTLTIQRTQQEDSAVYLCASSGPGPPRWGTEAFFGQGTRLTVV.

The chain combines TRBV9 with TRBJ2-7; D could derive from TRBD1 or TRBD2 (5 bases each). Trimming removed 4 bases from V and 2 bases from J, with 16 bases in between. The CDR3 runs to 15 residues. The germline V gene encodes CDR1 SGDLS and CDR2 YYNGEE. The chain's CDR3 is CASSFAGTWTYEQYF. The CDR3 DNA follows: TGTGCCAGCAGCTTTGCCGGGACGTGGACCTACGAGCAGTACTTC. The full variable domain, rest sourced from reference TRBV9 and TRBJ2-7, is DSGVTQTPKHLITATGQRVTLRCSPRSGDLSVYWYQQSLDQGLQFLIQYYNGEERAKGNILERFSAQQFPDLHSELNLSSLELGDSALYFCASSFAGTWTYEQYFGPGTRLTVT.

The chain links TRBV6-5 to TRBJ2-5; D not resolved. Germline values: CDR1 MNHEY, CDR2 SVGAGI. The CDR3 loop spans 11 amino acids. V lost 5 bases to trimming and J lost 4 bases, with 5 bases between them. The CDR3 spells CASSPGETQYF. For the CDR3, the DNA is TGTGCCAGCAGTCCGGGAGAGACCCAGTACTTC.

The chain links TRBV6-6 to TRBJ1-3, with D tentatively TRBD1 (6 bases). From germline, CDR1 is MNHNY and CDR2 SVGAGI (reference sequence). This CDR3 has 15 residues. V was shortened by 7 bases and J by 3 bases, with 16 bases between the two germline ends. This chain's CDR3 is CASTIGGGGGNTIYF. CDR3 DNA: TGTGCCAGCACCATAGGGGGGGGAGGTGGAAACACCATATATTTT.